Shown below are 2 T cell receptor beta chains from a single sample sequenced in a study of cytomegalovirus exposure and HLA in healthy donors. This table comes from immunoSEQ multiplex PCR, and its TCRdb copy is limited to in-frame clones, with some not included. The sample yields about 120,000 clones, 89% seen once. The sequenced sample consisted of PBMCs. The source of these receptors is a woman aged 18-35 years in good health and CMV-seronegative.

This clone has just a few counts. This sequence joins TRBV28 and TRBJ2-7; tentatively, D is TRBD2 (6 bases). V lost 4 bases to trimming and J lost 2 bases, with 12 bases between them. Germline V lookup: CDR1 MDHEN, CDR2 SYDVKM. This CDR3 is built from 14 residues. The CDR3 is CASSSPGRTYEQYV. For the CDR3, the DNA is TGTGCCAGCAGTTCACCGGGGAGGACCTACGAGCAGTACGTC.

The chain is built from TRBV7-6 and TRBJ2-2; 9 positions match TRBD2. Germline V gene lookup returns CDR1 SGHVS and CDR2 FNYEAQ. CDR3 length: 16 amino acids. Losses at the gene ends were 1 base for V and 4 bases for J; bases not matched to a gene: 4. CDR3 DNA sequence: TGTGCCAGCAGCTTAGAAGCGGGGGGCTTCACCGGGGAGCTGTTTTTT. It specifies CASSLEAGGFTGELFF.